This T cell receptor beta chain is from a study of OX40 agonist ivuxolimab in advanced cancers. Overall study context: Ivuxolimab is an agonistic anti-OX40 (CD134) antibody, and patients were treated with it. Participants could have had prior anti-PD-1, anti-PD-L1 or anti-CTLA-4 therapy, and less than 45% had some. Findings and limits, study-wide: CD8+ T cells showed, on average, more clonal expansion than CD4+ cells. Doses of 0.1 to 3.0 mg/kg were accompanied by clonal expansion of CD4+ and CD8+ blood T cells by week 6.

This clone is large (0.1 to 1%). What it recognizes is unknown. The CDR3 runs 14 residues. The V end was cut by 6 bases, the J end by 2 bases, with 11 bases between. The germline gives CDR1 ENHRY, CDR2 SYGVKD. Clones were sequenced by immunoSEQ multiplex PCR, and TCRdb holds only the in-frame ones, with some missing. This sample has about 55,000 clones; around three quarters occur once, and the top ten carry 6.3%. This clonotype was sampled from an adult with an advanced solid tumor such as melanoma, head and neck, liver or kidney cancer. The rearrangement uses TRBV10-3 and TRBJ1-5, with D perhaps TRBD1 (6 bases). Sequencing was performed on CD4+ or CD8+ T cells sorted from blood, taken in a trial of the OX40 agonist ivuxolimab. The CDR3 reads CAISREGGNQPQHF. As DNA, the CDR3 is TGTGCCATCAGCCGGGAGGGGGGCAATCAGCCCCAGCATTTT.